The 11 T cell receptor beta chains listed next were all sequenced from one sample in a study of control samples from healthy donors and cancer patients. The protocol was immunoSEQ multiplex PCR, while the TCRdb copy is restricted to in-frame clones and leaves out a portion. The sample records 120,000 to 150,000 clones, approximately 94% being singletons. The sequencing sample was made of blood. These TCRs come from a middle-aged man in good health.

The chain has TRBV24-1 and TRBJ2-3; D ambiguous. The V and J ends lost 5 bases and 2 bases respectively, with 10 bases between them. CDR1 is KGHDR and CDR2 is SFDVKD in the germline V gene. The CDR3 spans 14 residues. The CDR3 sequence is CATSGALSTDTQYF. In DNA form, the CDR3 reads TGTGCCACCAGTGGAGCCTTATCCACAGATACGCAGTATTTT.

The chain uses TRBV9 and TRBJ1-6; D uncertain. Germline V gives CDR1 SGDLS, CDR2 YYNGEE. V lost 4 bases, J lost 7 bases, and 15 bases lay in between. The CDR3 covers 15 residues. The CDR3 DNA follows: TGTGCCAGCAGCCAACAAGTGACGGAAAATTCACCCCTCCACTTT. This sequence encodes CASSQQVTENSPLHF.

The chain uses TRBV6-5 and TRBJ1-5; no clear D. V was shortened by 2 bases and J by 0 bases, with 2 bases between the two germline ends. Germline CDR1 reads MNHEY; CDR2 reads SVGAGI. The CDR3 runs to 13 residues. CDR3 DNA: TGTGCCAGCAGTTACAATAGCAATCAGCCCCAGCATTTT. Translating gives CASSYNSNQPQHF.

V usage is TRBV6-6 and J usage is TRBJ2-5; D gene unclear. The CDR3 is 13 residues long. Germline V gives CDR1 MNHNY, CDR2 SVGAGI (reference sequence). Between the trimmed V and J ends, which lost 6 bases and 0 bases, there was a span of 8 bases. As DNA, the CDR3 is TGTGCCAGCAGCCGTCAGCACCAAGAGACCCAGTACTTC. It is translated as CASSRQHQETQYF.

This chain uses TRBV4-2 with TRBJ2-1; TRBD2 agrees at 8 bases. V was pared by 1 base and J by 6 bases, with 5 bases of the junction left unmatched. CDR3 length equals 15 residues. Looked up from germline, CDR1 is LGHNA and CDR2 is YNFKEQ. CDR3 DNA: TGTGCCAGCAGCCAAGGCGCGGGAGGTATCAATGAGCAGTTCTTC. It translates to CASSQGAGGINEQFF.

The chain uses TRBV5-1 and TRBJ1-2, with a possible D match to TRBD1 (6 bases). V was clipped by 2 bases and J by 6 bases, with 14 bases between them. The CDR3 sequence is 14 residues long. From germline, CDR1 is SGHRS and CDR2 YFSETQ. The CDR3 reads CASSFPDRGNGYTF. The DNA for the CDR3 is TGCGCCAGCAGCTTCCCGGACAGAGGGAATGGCTACACCTTC.

CDR3 in DNA: TGTGCCAGCAACCGACAGGGGAGCAATCAGCCCCAGCATTTT. Translating gives CASNRQGSNQPQHF. J is TRBJ1-5 and V is TRBV27; 8 bases map to TRBD1. The J segment lost 1 base and the V segment lost 7 bases, leaving 3 bases of the junction unmatched. This CDR3 comprises 14 residues. Germline values: CDR1 MNHEY, CDR2 SMNVEV (reference sequence).

The chain employs TRBV2 and TRBJ2-1; 7 bases match TRBD2. Unmatched junction bases numbered 11, after V lost 6 bases and J lost 6 bases. The CDR3 totals 15 residues. The germline gives CDR1 SNHLY, CDR2 FYNNEI. CDR3 residues: CASRATSSYINEQFF. For the CDR3, the DNA is TGTGCCAGCAGAGCGACTAGCTCCTACATCAATGAGCAGTTCTTC.

The chain employs TRBV9 and TRBJ1-3, with no clear D. The CDR3 sequence is 16 residues long. Deletions cut 1 base from V and 1 base from J, with 12 bases between. Per the germline V gene, CDR1 is SGDLS and CDR2 is YYNGEE. The CDR3: CASSVNEEGSGNTIYF. CDR3 DNA: TGTGCCAGCAGCGTAAACGAGGAGGGATCTGGAAACACCATATATTTT.

A word on this clone: This CDR3 is also generated by other DNA sequences in the sample. Here the CDR3 DNA reads TGTGCCAGTAGTATAGGCACAGATACGCAGTATTTT. Translating it yields CASSIGTDTQYF. The V gene is TRBV19, the J gene TRBJ2-3; D call uncertain. Germline loops: CDR1 LNHDA, CDR2 SQIVND (reference sequence). The germline V and J ends were trimmed by 1 base and 1 base, with 0 bases remaining between them. The CDR3 is 12 residues long. The complete variable domain, with remaining parts taken from reference TRBV19 and TRBJ2-3, reads DGGITQSPKYLFRKEGQNVTLSCEQNLNHDAMYWYRQDPGQGLRLIYYSQIVNDFQKGDIAEGYSVSREKKESFPLTVTSAQKNPTAFYLCASSIGTDTQYFGPGTRLTVL.

The chain carries TRBV19 and TRBJ2-1; 7 bases are shared with TRBD1. The CDR3 has 13 residues. V trimming: 5 bases; J trimming: 6 bases; junction bases outside the gene matches: 4. The germline CDR1 and CDR2 sequences are LNHDA and SQIVND (reference sequence). CDR3 in amino acids: CASSFRTGNEQFF. The CDR3 bases are TGTGCCAGTAGTTTCCGGACAGGCAATGAGCAGTTCTTC.